One and the same sample provided the 21 T cell receptor beta chains below, sequenced in a study of CD8+ T cells in alopecia areata. Treatment in this sample: oral pan-JAK inhibitor, 5-10 mg twice daily. RNA extraction and reverse transcription yielded cDNA as sequencing template. Sequencing was performed with immunoSEQ multiplex PCR; in TCRdb, only in-frame clones are kept and a portion is missing. The data contain 190,000 or so clones, around 50% of them singletons. Sequenced material: CD8+ T cells sorted from blood, taken at week 24, from a patient treated with tofacitinib. These receptors all come from a human donor with alopecia areata.

The chain is built from TRBV30 and TRBJ2-7, with a possible D match to TRBD1 (5 bases). This CDR3 region has 11 residues. V lost 3 bases and J lost 5, with 8 bases in between. In germline, CDR1 is GTSNPN, CDR2 SVGIG (reference sequence). This CDR3 is CAWSRADEQYF. The CDR3 region has the DNA TGTGCCTGGAGCAGGGCCGACGAGCAGTACTTC. Full variable domain (remainder filled in from reference TRBV30 and TRBJ2-7): SQTIHQWPATLVQPVGSPLSLECTVEGTSNPNLYWYRQAAGRGLQLLFYSVGIGQISSEVPQNLSASRPQDRQFILSSKKLLLSDSGFYLCAWSRADEQYFGPGTRLTVT.

The rearrangement joins TRBV5-1 to TRBJ1-1; the D gene is possibly TRBD1 (6 bases). V shed 1 base and J shed 0 bases, with 10 bases lying between them. CDR1 is SGHRS, CDR2 YFSETQ, per germline. The CDR3 loop spans 15 amino acids. In DNA form, the CDR3 reads TGCGCCAGCAGCTTGTCAGGGGCCCTGAACACTGAAGCTTTCTTT. This sequence encodes CASSLSGALNTEAFF.

V usage is TRBV13 and J usage is TRBJ2-5; weak D call: TRBD2 (7 bases). V was trimmed by 3 bases and J by 4 bases, leaving 12 bases between them. The CDR3 runs 14 residues. In germline, CDR1 is PRHDT, CDR2 FYEKMQ (reference sequence). CDR3 in DNA: TGTGCCAGCAGCTTGAGGGGGGGCCGAGAGACCCAGTACTTC. Protein product: CASSLRGGRETQYF. The full variable domain, with the rest looked up from reference TRBV13 and TRBJ2-5, is AAGVIQSPRHLIKEKRETATLKCYPIPRHDTVYWYQQGPGQDPQFLISFYEKMQSDKGSIPDRFSAQQFSDYHSELNMSSLELGDSALYFCASSLRGGRETQYFGPGTRLLVL.

The V call is TRBV6-5, the J call TRBJ2-7; D tentatively reads TRBD1 or TRBD2 (5 bases each). V dropped 2 bases and J dropped 2 bases, with 10 bases sitting between them. CDR3 length equals 14 residues. The germline CDR1 and CDR2 sequences are MNHEY and SVGAGI. The CDR3 spells CASSYGTGTYEQYF. The CDR3 nucleotides read TGTGCCAGCAGTTACGGGACGGGTACCTACGAGCAGTACTTC.

The chain carries TRBV29-1 and TRBJ2-7; 10 bases match TRBD1. Germline-derived CDR1 and CDR2 are SQVTM and ANQGSEA. This CDR3 is built from 14 residues. After removal of 3 bases from V and 5 bases from J, the junction contained 7 bases not matched to a gene. CDR3 DNA: TGCAGCGTTGAGCCGGTCGGACAGGGGGACGAGCAGTACTTC. Residues: CSVEPVGQGDEQYF.

The rearrangement links TRBV7-3 to TRBJ2-3; TRBD2 matches 7 bases. The germline V gene has CDR1 SGHTA and CDR2 FQGTGA. With 5 bases clipped from V and 5 bases from J, the junction kept 10 bases outside the gene matches. There are 15 residues in the CDR3. CDR3 bases: TGTGCCAGCAGCATATCCGGCCGGGGGGAAGATACGCAGTATTTT. Protein: CASSISGRGEDTQYF.

This chain uses TRBV27 with TRBJ2-7; D is possibly TRBD2 (6 bases). Germline V CDR1 and CDR2: MNHEY, SMNVEV (reference sequence). V gave up 6 bases and J gave up 5 bases, with 17 bases separating them. The CDR3 extends over 14 amino acids. The CDR3 nucleotides are TGTGCCAGCAGCCAAATGGGGGGAAGCAACGAGCAGTACTTC. It yields the protein CASSQMGGSNEQYF.

A few counts support this clone. V and J are TRBV5-1 and TRBJ2-1; D may correspond to TRBD1 or TRBD2 (6 bases each). CDR1 is SGHRS, CDR2 YFSETQ, per germline. The CDR3 consists of 16 residues. Trimming took 1 base from V and 5 from J, leaving 16 bases between them. The CDR3 region has the DNA TGCGCCAGCAGCTTGTACGGGGGCTGGGTTGACAATGAGCAGTTCTTC. Protein sequence: CASSLYGGWVDNEQFF.

This clone was seen more than once but under ten times. This chain links TRBV5-1 with TRBJ2-1; the D is unclear. V lost 6 bases and J 5 bases, leaving 15 bases between the germline ends. This CDR3 has 14 amino acids. The germline V gene has CDR1 SGHRS and CDR2 YFSETQ. The CDR3 DNA follows: TGCGCCAGCACCCCGGTCCGGCGACACAATGAGCAGTTCTTC. Encoded protein: CASTPVRRHNEQFF.

This clone turned up a few times. The chain recombines TRBV15 with TRBJ1-2; no definite D call. CDR1 LNHNV and CDR2 YYDKDF come from the germline V gene (reference sequence). The V end lost 1 base, the J end lost 6 bases, and 12 bases lay between the germline ends. The CDR3 is made up of 14 amino acids. CDR3 sequence reads: CATSRGQVKNGYTF. CDR3 nucleotides: TGTGCCACCAGCAGAGGCCAGGTAAAAAATGGCTACACCTTC. The full variable domain, rest sourced from reference TRBV15 and TRBJ1-2, is DAMVIQNPRYQVTQFGKPVTLSCSQTLNHNVMYWYQQKSSQAPKLLFHYYDKDFNNEADTPDNFQSRRPNTSFCFLDIRSPGLGDTAMYLCATSRGQVKNGYTFGSGTRLTVV.

This chain joins TRBV19 and TRBJ1-5; the match to TRBD1 covers 9 bases. Trimming removed 5 bases from V and 7 bases from J; junction bases left unmatched: 12. Germline CDR1 and CDR2: LNHDA and SQIVND (reference sequence). The length of the CDR3 is 16 residues. CDR3 bases: TGTGCCAGTAGTGTACTAGGGACAGGGATGGACCAGCCCCAGCATTTT. This codes for CASSVLGTGMDQPQHF.

The chain carries TRBV6-5 and TRBJ2-3; TRBD2 aligns across 7 bases. This CDR3 comprises 14 residues. The germline CDR1 and CDR2 sequences are MNHEY and SVGAGI. The V and J ends lost 6 bases and 1 base, in that order; junction bases with no gene match: 4. The CDR3 protein is CASRFGGGTDTQYF. CDR3 DNA sequence: TGTGCCAGCAGGTTTGGGGGGGGCACAGATACGCAGTATTTT.

V is TRBV13 and J is TRBJ2-7; D is unclear. The ends were cut back, 4 bases at V and 3 bases at J, with 10 bases in the middle. The germline gives CDR1 PRHDT, CDR2 FYEKMQ (reference sequence). The CDR3 consists of 13 residues. CDR3 sequence reads: CASSSAENYEQYF. The CDR3 DNA is TGTGCCAGCAGCTCCGCAGAAAACTACGAGCAGTACTTC.

This rearrangement joins TRBV27 to TRBJ2-7; no firm D call. Germline V gives CDR1 MNHEY, CDR2 SMNVEV (reference sequence). V shed 2 bases and J shed 2 bases, with 7 bases lying between them. The CDR3 sequence is 13 residues long. The CDR3 region is CASSLQDAYEQYF. In nucleotides, the CDR3 is TGTGCCAGCAGTTTACAAGACGCCTACGAGCAGTACTTC.

The chain has TRBV6-6 and TRBJ2-1; D gene unclear. The CDR3 covers 14 residues. V lost 0 bases, J lost 8 bases, and 11 bases lay in between. From germline, CDR1 is MNHNY and CDR2 SVGAGI (reference sequence). The CDR3 DNA follows: TGTGCCAGCAGTTACTCGGAGCCCCGGGATGAGCAGTTCTTC. This encodes CASSYSEPRDEQFF.

The chain carries TRBV5-1 and TRBJ2-5; 7 bases are shared with TRBD2. This CDR3 comprises 15 residues. Trimming cost V 4 bases and J 2 bases; bases outside gene matches: 8. Germline CDR1 and CDR2: SGHRS and YFSETQ. The CDR3 spells CASSVEPRGQETQYF. The CDR3 DNA follows: TGCGCCAGCAGCGTTGAGCCGCGGGGGCAAGAGACCCAGTACTTC.

DNA of the CDR3: TGTGCCAGCAGTCTGGGGGGGCAGGGGGCACGGAAACTGTTTTTT. This encodes CASSLGGQGARKLFF. This chain uses TRBV27 with TRBJ1-4; 8 bases are shared with TRBD1. V shed 5 bases and J 11 bases; nucleotides not matched to a gene: 13. The CDR3 spans 15 residues. Germline lookup yields CDR1 MNHEY and CDR2 SMNVEV (reference sequence).

This clone was counted a single time. The chain links TRBV4-1 to TRBJ2-2; TRBD2 agrees at 8 bases. J gave up 4 bases and V 3 bases, and 13 bases lay outside the gene matches. The CDR3 is made up of 18 amino acids. Germline CDR1 is MGHRA and CDR2 is YSYEKL. The CDR3 nucleotides are TGCGCCAGCAGCCAGGACCCGGGACTAGGCGATAGCACCGGGGAGCTGTTTTTT. This translates into CASSQDPGLGDSTGELFF.

The chain joins TRBV2 to TRBJ2-2; unclear D gene. Trimming pared 3 bases from V and 5 bases from J, leaving 10 bases between. CDR3 length: 14 amino acids. CDR1 and CDR2 from the germline V gene are SNHLY and FYNNEI. This chain's CDR3 is CASSDPEWTGELFF. CDR3 in DNA: TGTGCCAGCAGTGACCCAGAGTGGACCGGGGAGCTGTTTTTT.

This clone is a singleton in its sample. V and J are TRBV27 and TRBJ1-4, with D maybe TRBD1 (5 bases). This CDR3 is built from 16 residues. Germline values: CDR1 MNHEY, CDR2 SMNVEV (reference sequence). V gave up 3 bases and J gave up 3 bases, with 14 bases separating them. CDR3 nucleotides: TGTGCCAGCAGTTTCAATCAGGGATTGTCTAATGAAAAACTGTTTTTT. Residues: CASSFNQGLSNEKLFF.

The sample holds a few counts of this clone. This rearrangement joins TRBV25-1 to TRBJ2-7; possible D gene TRBD1, 6 bases. V was shortened by 1 base and J by 0 bases, with 7 bases between the two germline ends. The CDR3 has 14 residues. Per the germline V gene, CDR1 is MGHDK and CDR2 is SYGVNS. This CDR3 is CASSESGDSYEQYF. CDR3 DNA sequence: TGTGCCAGCAGTGAATCAGGGGACTCCTACGAGCAGTACTTC.